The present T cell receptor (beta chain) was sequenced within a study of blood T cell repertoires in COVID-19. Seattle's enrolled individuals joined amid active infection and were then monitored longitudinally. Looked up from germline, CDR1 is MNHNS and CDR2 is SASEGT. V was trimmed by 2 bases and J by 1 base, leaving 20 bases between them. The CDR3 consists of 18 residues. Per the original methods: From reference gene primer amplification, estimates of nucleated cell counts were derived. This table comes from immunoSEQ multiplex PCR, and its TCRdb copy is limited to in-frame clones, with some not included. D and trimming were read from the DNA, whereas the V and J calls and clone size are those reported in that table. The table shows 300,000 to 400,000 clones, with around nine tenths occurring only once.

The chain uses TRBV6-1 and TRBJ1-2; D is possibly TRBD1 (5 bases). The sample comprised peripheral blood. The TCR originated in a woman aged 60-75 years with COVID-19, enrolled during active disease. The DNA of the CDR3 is TGTGCCAGCAGTGAACTGTACAAGACAGATCCTCTTAACTATGGCTACACCTTC. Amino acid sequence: CASSELYKTDPLNYGYTF.